A selection of T cell receptor beta chains follows, all from one sample in a study of Ad26.COV2.S vaccination and SARS-CoV-2 variants. Method: immunoSEQ multiplex PCR; TCRdb's copy keeps in-frame clones and lacks some. In the table there are over 400,000 clones, roughly 89% of which are singletons. The source was peripheral blood, collected in a trial of Ad26.COV2.S vaccine versus placebo. The source of these receptors is a person between 18 and 60 years old who received the Ad26.COV2.S COVID-19 vaccine or a placebo. Both conserved end residues are part of each CDR3. The D gene is left open where the match is weak. Size is omitted from some rows. Given values are once, few, many or a class for expanded clones.

>TRBV6-5|TRBJ2-3|.|.
CASSYGPSTDTQYF
TGTGCCAGCAGTTACGGTCCTAGCACAGATACGCAGTATTTT
>TRBV12-3/TRBV12-4|TRBJ1-1|.|TRBD1
CASSVDRGRWAFF
TGTGCCAGCAGTGTAGACAGGGGGCGGTGGGCTTTCTTT
>TRBV11-2|TRBJ2-4|.|.
CASSLVTGSIAKNIQYF
TGTGCCAGCAGCTTAGTTACAGGGAGTATAGCCAAAAACATTCAGTACTTC
>TRBV5-4|TRBJ2-1|.|TRBD2
CASSAGGLAFPNEQFF
TGTGCCAGCAGCGCGGGGGGGCTAGCCTTCCCCAATGAGCAGTTCTTC
>TRBV7-2|TRBJ2-2|.|.
CASPRRGGGGTGELFF
TGTGCCAGCCCCCGACGGGGAGGGGGAGGGACCGGGGAGCTGTTTTTT
>TRBV30|TRBJ1-1|.|.
CARTVVTEAFF
TGTGCCAGGACAGTCGTCACTGAAGCTTTCTTT
>TRBV7-2|TRBJ2-2|.|TRBD1
CASSSRQGAGELFF
TGTGCCAGCAGCTCTCGACAGGGGGCGGGGGAGCTGTTTTTT
>TRBV9|TRBJ2-7|.|TRBD2
CASSDFIAGGPNEQYF
TGTGCCAGCAGCGACTTTATAGCGGGGGGGCCCAACGAGCAGTACTTC
>TRBV7-3|TRBJ2-2|.|.
CASSLQGWAGELFF
TGTGCCAGCAGCTTACAGGGGTGGGCCGGGGAGCTGTTTTTT
>TRBV7-2|TRBJ2-1|.|.
CASSLEFSYNEQFF
TGTGCCAGCAGCTTGGAATTCTCCTACAATGAGCAGTTCTTC
>TRBV2|TRBJ1-4|.|.
CATTTGGWEKLFF
TGTGCCACAACCACCGGGGGATGGGAAAAACTGTTTTTT
>TRBV29-1|TRBJ2-7|few|TRBD1
CSARGQYSYEQYF
TGCAGCGCCCGGGGACAGTACTCCTACGAGCAGTACTTC
>TRBV5-1|TRBJ2-1|.|TRBD2
CASSKLAGGRVNEQFF
TGCGCCAGCAGCAAACTAGCGGGGGGAAGGGTCAATGAGCAGTTCTTC
>TRBV6-1|TRBJ1-2|.|.
CASSEQVSLNYGYTF
TGTGCCAGCAGTGAACAGGTCAGCTTAAACTATGGCTACACCTTC
>TRBV12-3/TRBV12-4|TRBJ2-1|.|.
CATQHGREQFF
TGTGCCACCCAACACGGTAGAGAGCAGTTCTTC
>TRBV19|TRBJ2-1|once|.
CASSIDLGGWGEQFF
TGTGCCAGTAGTATAGACTTAGGGGGTTGGGGTGAGCAGTTCTTC
>TRBV5-1|TRBJ2-5|.|TRBD2
CASSLETSVETQYF
TGCGCCAGCAGCTTGGAGACTAGCGTGGAGACCCAGTACTTC
>TRBV9|TRBJ2-3|.|TRBD1
CASSDRDRVVDTQYF
TGTGCCAGCAGTGACCGGGACAGGGTAGTCGATACGCAGTATTTT
>TRBV7-9|TRBJ1-2|.|.
CASADGQGYGYTF
TGTGCCAGCGCCGACGGGCAGGGCTATGGCTACACCTTC
>TRBV11-1|TRBJ1-4|.|.
CASSLDRGGDEKLFF
TGTGCCAGCAGCTTAGATCGCGGAGGAGATGAAAAACTGTTTTTT
>TRBV6-5|TRBJ1-1|.|.
CASSKRLVTEAFF
TGTGCCAGCAGTAAACGACTCGTCACTGAAGCTTTCTTT
>TRBV5-5|TRBJ2-1|.|TRBD2
CASSLSGLGAFF
TGTGCCAGCAGCTTGTCGGGACTAGGGGCGTTCTTC
>TRBV10-3|TRBJ1-6|.|.
CAIRTDMNSPLHF
TGTGCCATCAGGACGGACATGAATTCACCCCTCCACTTT
>TRBV11-2|TRBJ2-5|.|TRBD2
CASSILPGGGRGRETQYF
TGTGCCAGCAGCATACTGCCGGGGGGGGGCCGTGGGCGAGAGACCCAGTACTTC
>TRBV4-3|TRBJ2-3|once|TRBD2
CASSQAAGGGADTQYF
TGCGCCAGCAGCCAAGCGGCGGGGGGTGGTGCAGATACGCAGTATTTT
>TRBV5-1|TRBJ1-2|.|.
CASSLEGPGYYYGYTF
TGCGCCAGCAGCTTGGAAGGTCCAGGGTATTACTATGGCTACACCTTC
>TRBV4-1|TRBJ2-1|.|.
CASSQAGLYNEQFF
TGCGCCAGCAGCCAAGCGGGACTGTACAATGAGCAGTTCTTC
>TRBV27|TRBJ2-1|.|TRBD2
CASSSGLPGGNEQFF
TGTGCCAGCAGTTCGGGACTCCCGGGGGGCAATGAGCAGTTCTTC
>TRBV11-2|TRBJ2-1|.|TRBD2
CASSSTAGGYNEQFF
TGTGCCAGCAGCTCGACGGCGGGGGGATACAATGAGCAGTTCTTC
>TRBV29-1|TRBJ2-1|.|.
CSVEVPFSGSSYNEQFF
TGCAGCGTTGAAGTCCCTTTCAGCGGAAGCTCCTACAATGAGCAGTTCTTC
>TRBV5-1|TRBJ1-2|.|.
CASSLAGDGYTF
TGCGCCAGCAGCTTGGCCGGGGACGGCTACACCTTC
>TRBV6-5|TRBJ1-4|once|.
CASSYPGEKLFF
TGTGCCAGCAGTTACCCCGGGGAAAAACTGTTTTTT
>TRBV28|TRBJ1-4|.|TRBD1
CASSFRTGREKLFF
TGTGCCAGCAGCTTCCGGACAGGGCGGGAAAAACTGTTTTTT
>TRBV24-1|TRBJ2-2|.|.
CATSDYWTGELFF
TGTGCCACCAGTGATTATTGGACCGGGGAGCTGTTTTTT
>TRBV11-2|TRBJ2-7|.|.
CASSLSGNYEQYF
TGTGCCAGCAGCTTGTCAGGGAACTACGAGCAGTACTTC
>TRBV9|TRBJ2-3|once|.
CASSLSGHLDTQYF
TGTGCCAGCAGCCTCAGTGGTCATTTAGATACGCAGTATTTT
>TRBV19|TRBJ1-1|.|.
CASSMQSGHNTEAFF
TGTGCCAGTAGTATGCAGTCGGGCCATAACACTGAAGCTTTCTTT
>TRBV4-3|TRBJ2-5|.|.
CASSQVFGPQETQYF
TGCGCCAGCAGCCAAGTCTTCGGACCCCAAGAGACCCAGTACTTC
>TRBV5-1|TRBJ1-1|once|.
CASSPQAQMGTEAFF
TGCGCCAGCAGCCCCCAGGCCCAAATGGGGACTGAAGCTTTCTTT
>TRBV3-1/TRBV3-2|TRBJ1-1|.|.
CASSQPGAWAFF
TGTGCCAGCAGCCAACCAGGGGCATGGGCTTTCTTT
>TRBV7-3|TRBJ1-2|.|TRBD1
CASSLTPEQGAGYGYTF
TGTGCCAGCAGCTTAACGCCGGAACAGGGGGCGGGCTATGGCTACACCTTC
>TRBV7-3|TRBJ2-2|.|.
CASSRQGLGTGELFF
TGTGCCAGCAGTCGCCAGGGATTAGGGACCGGGGAGCTGTTTTTT
>TRBV3-1/TRBV3-2|TRBJ2-1|.|.
CASSQDIPSSYNEQFF
TGTGCCAGCAGCCAAGATATACCCAGCTCCTACAATGAGCAGTTCTTC
>TRBV11-3|TRBJ2-1|.|TRBD1
CASSPGDRGFNEQFF
TGTGCCAGCAGCCCAGGGGACAGGGGATTCAATGAGCAGTTCTTC